This T cell receptor (beta chain) came from a study of T cell changes during pregnancy in multiple sclerosis. Repertoires were generated with immunoSEQ multiplex PCR, while TCRdb's copy carries only in-frame clones and drops some. In the table there are 100,000 or so clones, about nine tenths of which are singletons. The length of the CDR3 is 16 residues. Germline trimming cut 7 bases from V and 0 bases from J; bases unmatched to any gene: 8. The germline V gene has CDR1 LNHDA and CDR2 SQIVND (reference sequence). The material sequenced was peripheral blood, taken in the second trimester of pregnancy. J is TRBJ1-3 and V is TRBV19, with 8 positions matching TRBD1. The clonotype comes from a female donor in good health, enrolled as a control in a pregnancy study. CDR3 sequence reads: CASKGDRTASGNTIYF. The CDR3 coding sequence is TGTGCCAGTAAGGGGGACAGGACCGCCTCTGGAAACACCATATATTTT.